These 16 T cell receptor beta chains were sequenced from one sample in a study of T cells in Graves' hyperthyroidism and ophthalmopathy. Amplification yielded TCR beta CDR3 regions, with RNA transcripts as the source. In the first-round RT-PCR of the TCR CDR3, the HTBI primer set was used. One entry per CDR3 protein, called by TCRdb with MiXCR from the multiplex PCR reads. The sample includes more than 600,000 distinct CDR3 sequences, roughly 15% of them seen just once. The specimen sequenced was blood. The receptor source for this set is a man younger than 30 with Graves' hyperthyroidism.

The sample holds one count of this clonotype. CDR3 bases: TGTGCCAGCAGTCCCCTTGTTCCTGGCTACACCTTC. Translation gives CASSPLVPGYTF. The rearrangement uses TRBV12-3 or TRBV12-4 and TRBJ1-2; D uncertain. The V end lost 5 bases, the J end lost 7 bases, and 11 bases lay between the germline ends. The CDR3 covers 12 residues.

The CDR3 spells CASSLLGGGNEKLFF. The CDR3 DNA is TGTGCCAGCAGTTTATTAGGAGGGGGAAATGAAAAACTGTTTTTT. The rearrangement links TRBV28 to TRBJ1-4; D perhaps matches TRBD1 (6 bases). CDR1 MDHEN and CDR2 SYDVKM come from the germline V gene. V lost 1 base and J lost 5, with 11 bases in between. The CDR3 has 15 residues.

This clonotype was observed a few times. The CDR3 end shows no conserved phenylalanine or tryptophan, and so a read error is likely. The chain links TRBV11-2 to TRBJ2-3, with D hard to call. This CDR3 has 13 residues. Germline CDR1 SGHAT, CDR2 FQNNGV. The germline V and J ends were trimmed by 3 bases and 0 bases, with 4 bases remaining between them. The CDR3 protein is CASSFSSTDTQYV. The CDR3 region has the DNA TGTGCCAGCAGCTTCAGTAGCACAGATACGCAGTATGTT.

In its sample, this clonotype was seen many times. The rearrangement uses TRBV27 and TRBJ1-1, with 7 bases lining up with TRBD1. The CDR3 extends over 16 amino acids. Germline V gene sequence: CDR1 MNHEY, CDR2 SMNVEV (reference sequence). The V and J ends lost 2 bases and 10 bases, in that order; junction bases with no gene match: 16. The CDR3 protein is CASSLRTGTATSRAFF. The CDR3 DNA follows: TGTGCCAGCAGTTTACGAACAGGGACAGCTACATCTCGAGCTTTCTTT.

J is TRBJ2-2 and V is TRBV27; D uncertain. The V gene lost 0 bases and the J gene lost 11 bases, with 10 bases spanning the gap. Germline CDR1 is MNHEY and CDR2 is SMNVEV (reference sequence). The CDR3 is made up of 13 amino acids. For the CDR3, the DNA is TGTGCCAGCAGTTTATCCAGGATGGGAGAGCTGTTTTTT. As protein: CASSLSRMGELFF.

The chain recombines TRBV29-1 with TRBJ2-7; D assignment may be TRBD1 or TRBD2 (5 bases each). This CDR3 contains 16 residues. Looked up from germline, CDR1 is SQVTM and CDR2 is ANQGSEA. Trimming removed 4 bases at V and 5 bases at J, with 24 bases between. Here the CDR3 reads CSVAHAGTHGRNEQYF. CDR3 DNA sequence: TGCAGCGTTGCGCACGCCGGGACCCACGGTAGGAACGAGCAGTACTTC.

The chain carries TRBV12-3 or TRBV12-4 and TRBJ2-5; no firm D call. V was cut by 2 bases and J by 5 bases, with 12 bases left in between. This CDR3 contains 14 residues. DNA of the CDR3: TGTGCCAGCAGTTTATGGCTACTGGGGGAGACCCAGTACTTC. It is translated as CASSLWLLGETQYF.

J is TRBJ2-7 and V is TRBV28; 10 nucleotides match TRBD1. J lost 3 bases, V lost 5 bases, and 4 bases had no gene match. Germline CDR1 reads MDHEN; CDR2 reads SYDVKM. This CDR3 has 14 amino acids. The CDR3 nucleotides are TGTGCCAGCAGTCGTGGACAGGGGGTCTACGAGCAGTACTTC. This gives the protein CASSRGQGVYEQYF.

This clonotype was seen at least ten times. This chain links TRBV20-1 with TRBJ1-1, with TRBD1 as a possible D gene (6 bases). CDR1 and CDR2 from the germline V gene are DFQATT and SNEGSKA (reference sequence). This CDR3 comprises 14 residues. V lost 2 bases and J 5 bases, leaving 15 bases between the germline ends. This chain's CDR3 is CSARLGGASTEAFF. CDR3 DNA: TGCAGTGCTAGATTGGGGGGCGCGAGTACTGAAGCTTTCTTT.

The table lists this clonotype with many counts. The CDR3 sequence: CASSLTGFYNEQFF. The CDR3 DNA sequence: TGTGCCAGCAGCTTAACAGGGTTTTACAATGAGCAGTTCTTC. The chain joins TRBV7-2 to TRBJ2-1; D is perhaps TRBD1 (6 bases). V lost 2 bases to trimming and J lost 4 bases, with 9 bases between them. CDR3 length equals 14 residues. From germline, CDR1 is SGHTA and CDR2 FQGNSA.

This clonotype was seen repeatedly, ten times or more. The chain couples TRBV2 to TRBJ2-1; 8 nucleotides line up with TRBD2. The CDR3 has 15 residues. The V gene's germline CDR1 is SNHLY and CDR2 FYNNEI. V was pared by 6 bases and J by 4 bases, with 8 bases of the junction left unmatched. The DNA of the CDR3 is TGTGCCAGCAGGAGGGGGATAGCGGGATACAATGAGCAGTTCTTC. Residues: CASRRGIAGYNEQFF.

The chain joins TRBV20-1 to TRBJ2-5; D is possibly TRBD2 (6 bases). The germline V gene has CDR1 DFQATT and CDR2 SNEGSKA (reference sequence). Trimming shortened V by 3 bases and J by 4 bases, and 12 bases separated the two germline ends. The CDR3 consists of 13 residues. CDR3 amino acids: CSARVRDLETQYF. Written as DNA, the CDR3 is TGCAGTGCTAGGGTTAGGGACTTAGAGACCCAGTACTTC.

This chain uses TRBV28 with TRBJ1-5; D gene uncertain. V lost 0 bases, J lost 6 bases, and 9 bases lay in between. Germline values: CDR1 MDHEN, CDR2 SYDVKM. This CDR3 contains 14 residues. DNA of the CDR3: TGTGCCAGCAGTTTATGGGGGTTGATTCAGCCCCAGCATTTT. Protein: CASSLWGLIQPQHF.

This clonotype was seen many times. The V call is TRBV20-1, the J call TRBJ2-3; D unresolved. The CDR3 covers 12 residues. Between the trimmed V and J ends, which lost 6 bases and 1 base, there was a span of 8 bases. CDR1 is DFQATT and CDR2 is SNEGSKA in the germline V gene (reference sequence). CDR3 DNA: TGCAGTGCCAGACTTGGCACAGATACGCAGTATTTT. This sequence encodes CSARLGTDTQYF.

This clonotype appeared many times. V is TRBV28 and J is TRBJ2-4; D gene unclear. The CDR3 length is 14 residues. Germline CDR1 is MDHEN and CDR2 is SYDVKM. Trimming took 3 bases from V and 1 from J, leaving 7 bases between them. Written as DNA, the CDR3 is TGTGCCAGCAGTTTGATTGGTGCCAAAAACATTCAGTACTTC. Encoded protein: CASSLIGAKNIQYF.

This clonotype appeared many times. The rearrangement joins TRBV12-3 or TRBV12-4 to TRBJ2-1; a weak D match, TRBD2 (6 bases). The CDR3 totals 13 residues. V shed 10 bases and J shed 5 bases, with 15 bases lying between them. CDR3 amino acids: CATRRSGDNEQFF. The CDR3, as DNA: TGTGCCACCCGCCGTTCGGGAGACAATGAGCAGTTCTTC.